This T cell receptor (beta chain) was found in a study of regulatory T cells in long-lasting Graves disease (dated by TCRdb to about 2021). Regarding the study in general: Patients with newly diagnosed Graves' disease had been on antithyroid drugs for under 3 months. The study took place in China and was registered as a clinical trial. Peripheral blood TCR sequencing and RNA sequencing compared persistent Graves' disease patients with newly diagnosed Graves' disease patients. A total of around 35 samples underwent TCR sequencing, from about 13 patients with persistent Graves' disease and some 20 patients with newly diagnosed Graves' disease. Study-wide findings and limitations: Only peripheral blood was studied, because thyroid tissue, the primary lesion, was inaccessible. Patients with persistent disease shared more public clonotypes (approximately 2,500) than newly diagnosed patients did (approximately 970). The small sample size was acknowledged by the authors as a limitation that may reduce accuracy. Compared with newly diagnosed patients, persistent Graves' disease patients had lower TCR Shannon entropy and fewer highly expanded clones, which suggests clonal expansion. Sequencing and analysis were restricted to the TCR beta chain. TRBV28, TRBJ1-2 and TRBJ2-5 were preferentially used in persistent disease, while TRBV20-1 and TRBJ2-1 were favored in newly diagnosed disease.

Sample time point, as interpreted from the label and publication: newly diagnosed GD, antithyroid drugs for less than 3 months. For both TCR sequencing and RNA sequencing, RNA was extracted from PBMCs using TRIzol. The diagnosis of Graves' disease followed American Thyroid Association guidelines. Recruitment of patients was carried out at an endocrinology department in Xi'an, China. Each patient gave around 9.2 milliliters of peripheral blood, collected in an EDTA anticoagulant tube. PBMCs were isolated by Ficoll Paque Plus density gradient separation without further T cell sorting. An Agilent 2100 Bioanalyzer and agarose gel were used to assess RNA quality, and a NanoDrop 2000 was used to measure RNA concentration. The library was generated by multiplex PCR. Sequencer: Illumina HiSeq 4000. To build TCR beta libraries, CDR3 regions were amplified by Arm-PCR using iRepertoire HTBI primers. Before sequencing, the PCR products went through gel purification. The source study handled its data this way. A total of 62 TRBV and approximately 15 TRBJ segments were identified across samples and were used for gene usage analysis of CDR3 amino acid clonotypes. Filtered high-quality paired reads were merged into contigs using COPE and FqMerger. Contigs were aligned with BLAST to IMGT TRBV, TRBD and TRBJ reference genes, and CDR3 was defined per IMGT. Any clonotype with a frequency above 0.1% was counted as a highly expanded clone. Shannon entropy was used to measure repertoire diversity, and the Gini coefficient was used to measure V-J evenness. A clonotype found in more than one individual was treated as public. The public reads were reanalyzed by TCRdb: fastp trimming at Q25, MiXCR alignment, in-frame beta chains only. Identical CDR3 protein sequences are pooled into one entry, listed with their most common genes and DNA. TCRdb, not the original authors, processed these V and J calls. For this sample there are hundreds of thousands of distinct CDR3 sequences; about 16% appear just once. The biggest ten clones account for 25% of the sample.

According to the germline V gene, CDR1 reads KGHSH and CDR2 reads LQKENI. V loses 2 bases, J loses 0 bases, and the germline ends lie 5 bases apart. Taken from cysteine to phenylalanine, the CDR3 has 14 residues. Only the CDR3 region is kept as DNA, spanning 42 bases read in frame from base 1. This clonotype was observed at least ten times. Its specific antigen is unknown. Base quality data are lacking; no much larger clone is found one base away. This sample also belongs to another study, concerning T cells in Graves' hyperthyroidism and ophthalmopathy. That second report states: Stable Graves' hyperthyroidism was defined as the absence of progression to ophthalmopathy over 18 months of follow-up. Hyperthyroidism patients were newly diagnosed, with disease duration under 2 months, and aged 18 to 65 years. Patients with uncontrolled infections, other autoimmune diseases, pregnancy or lactation were excluded. Clinical symptoms, serum thyroxine and TRAb, thyroid ultrasound, and orbital computed tomography formed the basis for the diagnoses. The first round of RT-PCR for the TCR CDR3 was performed with the HTBI primer set and the Qiagen OneStep RT-PCR kit. Blood samples also contained most of the expanded thyroid clonotypes (frequency above 0.001), which suggests that blood repertoires may reflect thyroid immune responses. In cross-validation, a model built on a 13 V-J signature told ophthalmopathy apart from stable hyperthyroidism with approximately 90% sensitivity and around 84% specificity, and in testing the same model reached 80%/75%. In validation, the model predicted progression to ophthalmopathy a median of roughly six months before onset, with about 67% sensitivity and 72.22% specificity. TCR V-J signatures able to tell the groups apart were searched for in a discovery cohort of 95 to 100 patients, of whom more than 40 had Graves' ophthalmopathy and 57 had stable Graves' hyperthyroidism. Prospective prediction of ophthalmopathy was tested in an independent validation cohort of 18 to 20 hyperthyroidism patients and some 17 patients who later progressed to ophthalmopathy. The 75 to 100 discovery patients were divided at random into training and test sets in a 7:3 ratio. Thyroid tissue and blood T-cell repertoires from roughly six Graves' hyperthyroidism patients were also compared in the study. Following sampling, methimazole starting at 30 mg daily was given to hyperthyroidism patients, and high-dose intravenous methylprednisolone was given to ophthalmopathy patients. A second multiplex PCR round built the libraries, followed by size selection and purification. Libraries were sequenced paired-end with 100 bp reads on an Illumina HiSeq2000. Raw data were processed with SOAPnuke, discarding reads with adapters, uncalled bases, mean Phred below 15, or no exact constant-primer or identifier match. High-quality paired reads were merged with COPE v1.2.5, and unique nucleotide sequences were defined as clonotypes. Clonotypes were aligned to IMGT TRBV, TRBD and TRBJ reference segments using MiTCR v1.1. The analysis included only V-J combinations with a frequency above 0.0001, which together covered 99% to 99.2% of the repertoires. The TCS score was defined as the ratio of F50 (clonal expansion) to E x V (chaos), calculated using BLOSUM62-based TCRdist between CDR3 peptides within each V-J. Welch's t-statistics and random forest reduced 500 to 550 V-J features to around 14, which were used in a naive Bayes classifier (R e1071). No statistical method was used to fix the sample size in advance, and group allocation was not hidden from the investigators. The paper describes TCR Vbeta CDR3 sequencing of 135 peripheral blood samples, made up of around 41 ophthalmopathy patients, 70 to 75 hyperthyroidism patients and some 17 progressor patients.

The material was peripheral blood mononuclear cells (PBMCs), obtained at new diagnosis, from a patient treated with antithyroid drugs. This clonotype was obtained from a woman aged 35-60 years with Graves disease. Donor details come from another sample of the same person, matched by shared clones. The sequence joins TRBV18 to TRBJ1-5; no D segment can be confidently identified. The CDR3 is CASSPVDSNQPQHF. In nucleotides, the sequence is TGTGCCAGCTCACCAGTAGATAGCAATCAGCCCCAGCATTTT.